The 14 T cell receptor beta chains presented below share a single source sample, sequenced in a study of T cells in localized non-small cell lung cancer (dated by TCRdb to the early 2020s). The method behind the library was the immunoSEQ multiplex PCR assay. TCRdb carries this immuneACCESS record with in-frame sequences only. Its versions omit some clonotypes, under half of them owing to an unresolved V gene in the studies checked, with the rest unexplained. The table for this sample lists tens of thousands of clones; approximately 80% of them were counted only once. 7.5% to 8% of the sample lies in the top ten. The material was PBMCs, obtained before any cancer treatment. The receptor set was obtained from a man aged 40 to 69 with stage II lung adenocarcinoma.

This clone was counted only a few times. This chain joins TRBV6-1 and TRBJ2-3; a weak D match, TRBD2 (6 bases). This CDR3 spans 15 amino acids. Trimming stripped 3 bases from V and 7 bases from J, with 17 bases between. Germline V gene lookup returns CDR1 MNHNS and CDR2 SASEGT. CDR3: CASSEGGVPSNTQYF. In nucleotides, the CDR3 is TGTGCCAGCAGTGAGGGCGGGGTTCCTTCGAATACGCAGTATTTT.

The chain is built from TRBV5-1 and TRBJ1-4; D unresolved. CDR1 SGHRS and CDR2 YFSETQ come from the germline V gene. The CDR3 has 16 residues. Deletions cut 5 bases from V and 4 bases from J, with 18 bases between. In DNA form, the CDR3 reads TGCGCCAGCAGTCCAATAGACGGTAAAGATAATGAAAAACTGTTTTTT. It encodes CASSPIDGKDNEKLFF.

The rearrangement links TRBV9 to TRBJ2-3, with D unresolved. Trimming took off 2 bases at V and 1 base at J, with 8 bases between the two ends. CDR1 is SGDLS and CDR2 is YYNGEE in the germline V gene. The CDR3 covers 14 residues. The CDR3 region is CASSVGSRTDTQYF. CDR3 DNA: TGTGCCAGCAGCGTTGGGTCCCGCACAGATACGCAGTATTTT.

The CDR3 region is CASSLLAQGEQYF. In DNA, the CDR3 is TGTGCCAGCAGCTTACTAGCTCAGGGGGAGCAGTACTTC. This rearrangement joins TRBV7-9 to TRBJ2-7, with D tentatively TRBD1 (6 bases). CDR3 size: 13 residues. The V gene's germline CDR1 is SEHNR and CDR2 FQNEAQ (reference sequence). The ends were cut back, 2 bases at V and 7 bases at J, with 12 bases in the middle.

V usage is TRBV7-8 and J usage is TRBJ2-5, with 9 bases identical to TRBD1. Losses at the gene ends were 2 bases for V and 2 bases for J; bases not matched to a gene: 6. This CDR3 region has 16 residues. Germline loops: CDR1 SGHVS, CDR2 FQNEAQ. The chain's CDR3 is CASSLLTGGSQETQYF. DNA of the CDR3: TGTGCCAGCAGCTTATTGACAGGGGGTTCTCAAGAGACCCAGTACTTC.

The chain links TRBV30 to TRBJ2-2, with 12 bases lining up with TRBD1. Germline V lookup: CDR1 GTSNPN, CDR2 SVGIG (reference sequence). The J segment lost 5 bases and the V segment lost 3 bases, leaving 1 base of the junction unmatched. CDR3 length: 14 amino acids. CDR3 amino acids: CAWRGQGATGELFF. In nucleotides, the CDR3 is TGTGCCTGGAGGGGACAGGGGGCGACCGGGGAGCTGTTTTTT.

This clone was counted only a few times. Written as DNA, the CDR3 is TGTGCCAGCAGCTTAGACCCGGGGGGCTATGGCTACACCTTC. Protein sequence: CASSLDPGGYGYTF. The chain is built from TRBV7-3 and TRBJ1-2, with D perhaps matching TRBD1 (5 bases). Germline assignment: CDR1 SGHTA and CDR2 FQGTGA. The CDR3 contains 14 residues. With 2 bases removed from V and 4 bases from J, the gap between germline ends came to 11 bases.

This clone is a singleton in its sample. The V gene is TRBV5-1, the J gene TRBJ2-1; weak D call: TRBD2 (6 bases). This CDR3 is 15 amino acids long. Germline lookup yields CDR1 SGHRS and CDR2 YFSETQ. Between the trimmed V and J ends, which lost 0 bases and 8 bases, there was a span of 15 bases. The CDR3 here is CASSLDGGNGDEQFF. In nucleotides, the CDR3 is TGCGCCAGCAGCTTGGATGGGGGGAATGGGGATGAGCAGTTCTTC.

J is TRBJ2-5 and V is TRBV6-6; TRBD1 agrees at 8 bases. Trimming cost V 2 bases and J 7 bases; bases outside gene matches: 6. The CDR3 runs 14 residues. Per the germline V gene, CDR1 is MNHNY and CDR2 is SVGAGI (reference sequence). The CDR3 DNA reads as TGTGCCAGCAGTTACACGGGACAGGAGGGGACCCAGTACTTC. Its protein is CASSYTGQEGTQYF.

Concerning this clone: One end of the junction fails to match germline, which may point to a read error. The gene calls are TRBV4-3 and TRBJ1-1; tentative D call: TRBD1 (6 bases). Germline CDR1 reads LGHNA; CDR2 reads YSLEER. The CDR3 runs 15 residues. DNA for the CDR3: TGCGCCAGCAGCCAGGCTTTGAGGGGGAACCCTGAAGCTTTCTTT. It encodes CASSQALRGNPEAFF.

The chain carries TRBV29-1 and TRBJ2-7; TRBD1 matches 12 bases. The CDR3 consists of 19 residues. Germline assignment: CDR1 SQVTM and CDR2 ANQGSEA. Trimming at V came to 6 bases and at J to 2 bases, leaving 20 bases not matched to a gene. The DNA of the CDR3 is TGCAGCGTACGGGGTAGGGGACAGGGGGCCCGAACCGCGACCTACGAGCAGTACTTC. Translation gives CSVRGRGQGARTATYEQYF.

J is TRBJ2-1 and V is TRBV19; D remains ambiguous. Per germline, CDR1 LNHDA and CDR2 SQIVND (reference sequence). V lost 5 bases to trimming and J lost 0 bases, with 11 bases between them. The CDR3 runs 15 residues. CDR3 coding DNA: TGTGCCAGTAGTCCGACACAGAGCTCCTACAATGAGCAGTTCTTC. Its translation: CASSPTQSSYNEQFF.

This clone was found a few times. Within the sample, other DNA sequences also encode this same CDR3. CDR3 sequence reads: CAWRRGGSSYEQYF. CDR3 coding DNA: TGTGCCTGGAGGCGCGGGGGGAGCTCCTACGAGCAGTACTTC. The chain is built from TRBV30 and TRBJ2-7; TRBD2 matches at 8 bases. V lost 3 bases and J lost 0; bases outside the gene matches: 4. The CDR3 sequence is 14 residues long. Germline-derived CDR1 and CDR2 are GTSNPN and SVGIG (reference sequence). The full variable domain, with the rest looked up from reference TRBV30 and TRBJ2-7, is SQTIHQWPATLVQPVGSPLSLECTVEGTSNPNLYWYRQAAGRGLQLLFYSVGIGQISSEVPQNLSASRPQDRQFILSSKKLLLSDSGFYLCAWRRGGSSYEQYFGPGTRLTVT.

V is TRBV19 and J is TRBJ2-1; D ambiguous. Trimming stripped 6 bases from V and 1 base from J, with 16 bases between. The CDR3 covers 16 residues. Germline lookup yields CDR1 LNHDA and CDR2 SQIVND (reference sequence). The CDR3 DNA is TGTGCCAGTAGCCAGGAATCACGTGCTTCCTACAATGAGCAGTTCTTC. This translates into CASSQESRASYNEQFF.